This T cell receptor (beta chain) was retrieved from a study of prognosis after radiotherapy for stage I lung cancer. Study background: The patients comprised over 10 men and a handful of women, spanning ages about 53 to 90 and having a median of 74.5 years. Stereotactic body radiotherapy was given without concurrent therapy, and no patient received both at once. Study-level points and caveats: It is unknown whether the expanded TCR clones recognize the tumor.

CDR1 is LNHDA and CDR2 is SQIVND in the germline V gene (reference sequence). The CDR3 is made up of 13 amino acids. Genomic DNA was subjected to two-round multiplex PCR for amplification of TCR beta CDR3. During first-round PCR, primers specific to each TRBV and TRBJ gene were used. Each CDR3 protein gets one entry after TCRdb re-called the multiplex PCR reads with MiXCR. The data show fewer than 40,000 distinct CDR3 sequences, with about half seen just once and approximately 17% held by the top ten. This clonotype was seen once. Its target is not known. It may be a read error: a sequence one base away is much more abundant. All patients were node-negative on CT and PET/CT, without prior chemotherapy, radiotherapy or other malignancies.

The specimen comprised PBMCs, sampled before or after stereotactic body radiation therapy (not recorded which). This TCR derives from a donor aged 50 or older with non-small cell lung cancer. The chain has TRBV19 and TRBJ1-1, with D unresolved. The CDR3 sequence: CASSIRENTQAFF. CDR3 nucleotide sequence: TGTGCCAGTAGTATAAGGGAGAACACTCAAGCTTTCTTT.